The clone carrying this T cell receptor (beta chain) turned up a few times. Its antigen remains unidentified. This entry is derived from a study of beta chain features in type 1 diabetes. General observations from the study: The study found moderately but significantly shorter TCRB CDR3s in all four CD4+ subsets of Type 1 diabetes patients. Relative to healthy donors, patients appeared to have naive, central memory and Treg TCRB repertoires that were more similar.

Expressed TCRB transcripts were sequenced because the isolated RNA had all been reverse transcribed beforehand. Repertoires were generated with immunoSEQ multiplex PCR, while TCRdb's copy carries only in-frame clones and drops some. The sample consists of roughly 230,000 clones, approximately 10% of them appearing once. V dropped 2 bases and J dropped 5; count of bases not matched to a gene: 8. Per germline, CDR1 LGHNA and CDR2 YNFKEQ. The length of the CDR3 is 16 residues. This clonotype was obtained from a man aged 25-40 years with type 1 diabetes. The chain carries TRBV4-2 and TRBJ2-7; 11 bases fit TRBD1. The specimen was naive CD4+ T cells from blood. The CDR3 region is CASSQLRTGGPDEQYF. The CDR3, as DNA: TGTGCCAGCAGCCAACTCCGGACAGGGGGCCCCGACGAGCAGTACTTC.